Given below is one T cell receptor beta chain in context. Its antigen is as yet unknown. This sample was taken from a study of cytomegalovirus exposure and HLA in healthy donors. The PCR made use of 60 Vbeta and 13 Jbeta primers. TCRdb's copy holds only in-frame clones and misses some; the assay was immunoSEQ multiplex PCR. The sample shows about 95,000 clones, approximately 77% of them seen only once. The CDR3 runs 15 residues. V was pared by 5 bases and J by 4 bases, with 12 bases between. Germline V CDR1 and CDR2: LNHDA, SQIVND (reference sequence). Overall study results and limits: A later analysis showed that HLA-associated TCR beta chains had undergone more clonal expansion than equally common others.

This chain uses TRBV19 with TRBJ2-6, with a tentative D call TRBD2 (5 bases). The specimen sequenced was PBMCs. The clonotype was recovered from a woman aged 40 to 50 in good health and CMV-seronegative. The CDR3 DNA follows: TGTGCCAGTAGTGCGGTTGGGAGCGGGGCCAACGTCCTGACTTTC. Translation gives CASSAVGSGANVLTF.